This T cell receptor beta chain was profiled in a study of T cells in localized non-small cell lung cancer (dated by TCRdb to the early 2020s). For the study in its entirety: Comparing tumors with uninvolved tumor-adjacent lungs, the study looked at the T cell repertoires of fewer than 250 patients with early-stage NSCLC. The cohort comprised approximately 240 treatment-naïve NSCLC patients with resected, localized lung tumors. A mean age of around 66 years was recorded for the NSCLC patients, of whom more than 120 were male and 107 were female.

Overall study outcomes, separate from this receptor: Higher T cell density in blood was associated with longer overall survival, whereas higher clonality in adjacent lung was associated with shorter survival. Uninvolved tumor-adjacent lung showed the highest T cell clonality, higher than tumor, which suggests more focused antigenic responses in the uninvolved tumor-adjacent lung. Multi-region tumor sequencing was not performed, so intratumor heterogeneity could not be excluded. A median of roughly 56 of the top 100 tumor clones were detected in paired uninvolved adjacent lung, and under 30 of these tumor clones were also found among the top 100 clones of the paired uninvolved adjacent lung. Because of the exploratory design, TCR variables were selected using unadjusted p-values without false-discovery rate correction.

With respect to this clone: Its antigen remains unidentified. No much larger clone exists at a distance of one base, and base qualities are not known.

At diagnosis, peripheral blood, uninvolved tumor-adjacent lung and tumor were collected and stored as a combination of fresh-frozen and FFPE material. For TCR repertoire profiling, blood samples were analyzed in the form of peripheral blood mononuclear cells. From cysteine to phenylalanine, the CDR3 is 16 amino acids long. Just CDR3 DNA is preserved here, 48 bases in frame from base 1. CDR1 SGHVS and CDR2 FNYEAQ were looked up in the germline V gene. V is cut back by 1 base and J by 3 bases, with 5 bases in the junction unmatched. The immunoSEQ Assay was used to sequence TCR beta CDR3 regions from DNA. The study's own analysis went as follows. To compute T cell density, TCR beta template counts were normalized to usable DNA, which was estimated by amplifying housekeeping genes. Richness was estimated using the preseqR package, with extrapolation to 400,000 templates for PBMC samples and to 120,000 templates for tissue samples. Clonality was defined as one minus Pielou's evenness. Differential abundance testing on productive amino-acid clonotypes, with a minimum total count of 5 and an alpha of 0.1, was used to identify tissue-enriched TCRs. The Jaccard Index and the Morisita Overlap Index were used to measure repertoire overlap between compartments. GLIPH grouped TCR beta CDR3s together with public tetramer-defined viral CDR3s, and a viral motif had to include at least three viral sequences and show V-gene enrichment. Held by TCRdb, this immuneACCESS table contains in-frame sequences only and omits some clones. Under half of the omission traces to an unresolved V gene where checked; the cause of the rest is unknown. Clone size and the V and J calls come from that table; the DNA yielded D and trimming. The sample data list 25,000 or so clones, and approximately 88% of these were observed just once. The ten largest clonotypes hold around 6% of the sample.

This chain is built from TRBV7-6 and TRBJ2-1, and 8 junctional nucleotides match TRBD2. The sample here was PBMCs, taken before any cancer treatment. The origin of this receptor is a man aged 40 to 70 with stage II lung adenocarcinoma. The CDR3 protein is CASSLGGGGRYNEQFF. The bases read TGTGCCAGCAGCTTAGGGGGCGGGGGGCGCTACAATGAGCAGTTCTTC.